This TCR beta chain was obtained from a study of CD8 T cells in ankylosing spondylitis. At least ten counts were recorded for this clonotype. The antigen is undetermined. General study points: Disease-associated clones were CD8+ and fairly uncommon in peripheral blood. Seemingly distinctive of ankylosing spondylitis blood was a TCR beta motif formed by eight highly homologous variants.

V gave up 1 base and J gave up 7 bases, with 9 bases separating them. The CDR3 is 12 amino acids. Germline V gives CDR1 SGDLS, CDR2 YYNGEE. Preparation of TCR beta libraries was done by quantitative 5'-RACE with molecular barcodes. TCRdb itself ran the 5' RACE reads through MiXCR, one entry per CDR3 protein. In the table there are fewer than 200,000 distinct CDR3 sequences, around 19% of which are singletons. The TCR originated in a male donor with ankylosing spondylitis or in good health (not recorded which). Sequenced material: blood, either unsorted or a sorted T cell fraction (not recorded which). This chain connects TRBV9 to TRBJ2-7; weak D call: TRBD1 (7 bases). The CDR3 DNA reads as TGTGCCAGCAGCGTATCAGGGGGGGAGCAGTACTTC. Protein: CASSVSGGEQYF.